Listed below are T cell receptor beta chains from one sample, sequenced in a study of blood T cells in healthy people across ages. TCRdb reprocessed the 5' RACE reads with MiXCR, giving one entry per CDR3 protein. Among 380,000 or so distinct CDR3 sequences listed, more than 45% were seen once. The specimen sequenced was blood. Receptors were obtained from a man between 60 and 75 years old in good health. Both conserved end residues are part of each CDR3. The D gene is left open where the match is weak. Not every row has a clone size; where given, it reads once, few, many or a size class.

d_call: NA; j_call: TRBJ2-7; v_call: TRBV3-1; clone_size: NA; cdr3_nt: TGTGCCAGCAGCCGGAGTCAGCGGGCATACCCATCCTACGAGCAGTACTTC; cdr3_aa: CASSRSQRAYPSYEQYF
d_call: NA; j_call: TRBJ1-2; v_call: TRBV27; clone_size: NA; cdr3_nt: TGTGCCAGCAGTTTCTGCGGACAGACGCTCAACTATGGCTACACCTTC; cdr3_aa: CASSFCGQTLNYGYTF
d_call: TRBD1; j_call: TRBJ1-5; v_call: TRBV7-2; clone_size: few; cdr3_nt: TGTGCCAGCAGCGTCGACAGGGGCAATCAGCCCCAGCATTTT; cdr3_aa: CASSVDRGNQPQHF
d_call: TRBD1; j_call: TRBJ1-5; v_call: TRBV20-1; clone_size: many; cdr3_nt: TGCAGTGCTACTGATTTCGGACAGGCGGGCAATCAGCCCCAGCATTTT; cdr3_aa: CSATDFGQAGNQPQHF
d_call: NA; j_call: TRBJ2-3; v_call: TRBV7-9; clone_size: NA; cdr3_nt: TGTGCCAGCAGCTTAGCAACAAATACGCAGTATTTT; cdr3_aa: CASSLATNTQYF
d_call: NA; j_call: TRBJ2-1; v_call: TRBV15; clone_size: many; cdr3_nt: TGTGCCACCAGCAGAGCCCGGGGTGAGCAGTTCTTC; cdr3_aa: CATSRARGEQFF
d_call: NA; j_call: TRBJ2-5; v_call: TRBV5-1; clone_size: NA; cdr3_nt: TGCGCCAGCAGCCCTCAGGGACTCTCCTACGAACAGTACTTC; cdr3_aa: CASSPQGLSYEQYF
d_call: NA; j_call: TRBJ2-7; v_call: TRBV5-1; clone_size: NA; cdr3_nt: TGCGCCAGCAGCTTGGAGGGGGTCTTCTACGAGCAGTACTTC; cdr3_aa: CASSLEGVFYEQYF
d_call: NA; j_call: TRBJ2-7; v_call: TRBV20-1; clone_size: NA; cdr3_nt: TGCAGTGCTAGAGGTCCGGTGCACCACTACGAGCAGTACTTC; cdr3_aa: CSARGPVHHYEQYF
d_call: NA; j_call: TRBJ2-1; v_call: TRBV14; clone_size: NA; cdr3_nt: TGTGCCAGCAGCCAATATCGGGGGAGCTCCTACAATGAGCAGTTCTTC; cdr3_aa: CASSQYRGSSYNEQFF
d_call: TRBD1; j_call: TRBJ1-2; v_call: TRBV20-1; clone_size: NA; cdr3_nt: TGCAGTGCTGCCTCCGGGACAGTCTATGGCTACACCTTC; cdr3_aa: CSAASGTVYGYTF
d_call: NA; j_call: TRBJ2-7; v_call: TRBV20-1; clone_size: once; cdr3_nt: TGCAGTGCTACCGACAGGTCCTACGAGCAGTACTTC; cdr3_aa: CSATDRSYEQYF
d_call: NA; j_call: TRBJ2-3; v_call: TRBV30; clone_size: few; cdr3_nt: TGTGCCTGGAGTCTAGGGGTTGGCGGTACGCAGTATTTT; cdr3_aa: CAWSLGVGGTQYF
d_call: NA; j_call: TRBJ2-7; v_call: TRBV20-1; clone_size: NA; cdr3_nt: TGCAGTGCTAGACAGTCCACAGGCCGCTACGAGCAGTACTTC; cdr3_aa: CSARQSTGRYEQYF
d_call: NA; j_call: TRBJ2-7; v_call: TRBV7-2; clone_size: NA; cdr3_nt: TGTGCCAGCAGCTTAACGACGGACTCCTACGAGCAGTACTTC; cdr3_aa: CASSLTTDSYEQYF
d_call: TRBD1; j_call: TRBJ2-7; v_call: TRBV7-9; clone_size: many; cdr3_nt: TGTGCCAGCAGCTTAGGAACAGGGGGCGGCGAGCAGTACTTC; cdr3_aa: CASSLGTGGGEQYF
d_call: NA; j_call: TRBJ2-3; v_call: TRBV6-5; clone_size: NA; cdr3_nt: TGTGCCAGCCAACCGGTGGGCACAGATACGCAGTATTTT; cdr3_aa: CASQPVGTDTQYF
d_call: NA; j_call: TRBJ2-4; v_call: TRBV6-2/TRBV6-3; clone_size: many; cdr3_nt: TGTGCCAGCGAGGGTGCGGGAAACATTCAGTACTTC; cdr3_aa: CASEGAGNIQYF
d_call: NA; j_call: TRBJ1-2; v_call: TRBV25-1; clone_size: once; cdr3_nt: TGTGCCAGTACAGGGCCCCGGGGCTACACCTTC; cdr3_aa: CASTGPRGYTF
d_call: NA; j_call: TRBJ2-7; v_call: TRBV25-1; clone_size: NA; cdr3_nt: TGTGCCAGCAGTGAGGAACAGGGCTATAACGAGCAGTACTTC; cdr3_aa: CASSEEQGYNEQYF
d_call: NA; j_call: TRBJ2-5; v_call: TRBV20-1; clone_size: few; cdr3_nt: TGCAGTGCTAGAGATATCGCAGGGAAAGAGACCCAGTACTTC; cdr3_aa: CSARDIAGKETQYF
d_call: NA; j_call: TRBJ2-1; v_call: TRBV18; clone_size: NA; cdr3_nt: TGTGCCAGCTCACGCCGGGACTCACACAATGAGCAGTTCTTC; cdr3_aa: CASSRRDSHNEQFF
d_call: TRBD1; j_call: TRBJ1-2; v_call: TRBV4-1; clone_size: many; cdr3_nt: TGCGCCAGCAGCCCCCGGACAGGGGCTTTAAGGGATGGCTACACCTTC; cdr3_aa: CASSPRTGALRDGYTF
d_call: NA; j_call: TRBJ1-3; v_call: TRBV20-1; clone_size: once; cdr3_nt: TGCAGTGCTATTTTTGGAAACACCATATATTTT; cdr3_aa: CSAIFGNTIYF
d_call: NA; j_call: TRBJ2-7; v_call: TRBV7-2; clone_size: NA; cdr3_nt: TGTGCCAGCAGCCCACAACAGTGGGGCAGAACCTACGAGCAGTACTTC; cdr3_aa: CASSPQQWGRTYEQYF
d_call: NA; j_call: TRBJ2-7; v_call: TRBV9; clone_size: NA; cdr3_nt: TGTGCCAGCAGCCCCCATTCGACAAGCACCTACGAGCAGTACTTC; cdr3_aa: CASSPHSTSTYEQYF
d_call: NA; j_call: TRBJ2-5; v_call: TRBV20-1; clone_size: NA; cdr3_nt: TGCAGTGCTACCCCGACATACCAAGAGACCCAGTACTTC; cdr3_aa: CSATPTYQETQYF
d_call: NA; j_call: TRBJ1-5; v_call: TRBV7-2; clone_size: few; cdr3_nt: TGTGCCAGCAGCTTGGGTGTGAACAATCAGCCCCAGCATTTT; cdr3_aa: CASSLGVNNQPQHF
d_call: NA; j_call: TRBJ2-7; v_call: TRBV28; clone_size: NA; cdr3_nt: TGTGCCAGCAGTTCAGCCGGACTGAAATCCTACGAGCATTACTTC; cdr3_aa: CASSSAGLKSYEHYF
d_call: NA; j_call: TRBJ2-5; v_call: TRBV7-2; clone_size: NA; cdr3_nt: TGTGCCAGCAGCTTCCCCCGAGGGGGGAATAGGGAGACCCAGTACTTC; cdr3_aa: CASSFPRGGNRETQYF
d_call: TRBD2; j_call: TRBJ2-3; v_call: TRBV27; clone_size: NA; cdr3_nt: TGTGCCAGCAGTTTATCGAATCGGGGGGGGTCTCGAACAGATACGCAGTATTTT; cdr3_aa: CASSLSNRGGSRTDTQYF
d_call: TRBD2; j_call: TRBJ2-1; v_call: TRBV20-1; clone_size: NA; cdr3_nt: TGTAGCGGGGGGGAAGTTATAGAGCAGTTCTTC; cdr3_aa: CSGGEVIEQFF
d_call: NA; j_call: TRBJ2-7; v_call: TRBV21-1; clone_size: NA; cdr3_nt: TGTGCCAGCAGCAAAGTTGAGCGGGGGTCCGGCGAGCAGTACTTC; cdr3_aa: CASSKVERGSGEQYF
d_call: TRBD2; j_call: TRBJ2-5; v_call: TRBV20-1; clone_size: few; cdr3_nt: TGCAGTGCACCGGAGACTAGCGGGAGTGTGACCCAGTACTTC; cdr3_aa: CSAPETSGSVTQYF
d_call: TRBD2; j_call: TRBJ2-1; v_call: TRBV29-1; clone_size: NA; cdr3_nt: TGCAGCGTTGAGTCGGGGGGCTACAATGAGCAGTTCTTC; cdr3_aa: CSVESGGYNEQFF
d_call: NA; j_call: TRBJ2-7; v_call: TRBV6-5; clone_size: NA; cdr3_nt: TGTGCCAGCAAGCTGGGGGGAGTAATCTCCTACGAGCAGTACTTC; cdr3_aa: CASKLGGVISYEQYF
d_call: NA; j_call: TRBJ1-6; v_call: TRBV6-5; clone_size: few; cdr3_nt: TGTGCCAGCAGTTACGGTGCCGGGATAGGCCTCCACTTT; cdr3_aa: CASSYGAGIGLHF
d_call: NA; j_call: TRBJ2-2; v_call: TRBV4-2; clone_size: NA; cdr3_nt: TGTGCCAGCAGCCAAGATGTGGGACTTGGCGCCGGGGAGCTGTTTTTT; cdr3_aa: CASSQDVGLGAGELFF
d_call: NA; j_call: TRBJ1-4; v_call: TRBV11-2; clone_size: NA; cdr3_nt: TGTGCCAGCAGCTCATACACCCCTGCAACTAATGAAAAACTGTTTTTT; cdr3_aa: CASSSYTPATNEKLFF
d_call: TRBD1; j_call: TRBJ2-5; v_call: TRBV6-5; clone_size: NA; cdr3_nt: TGTGCCAGCAGCTTAAAACAGACAGGGGGCTACAAGCAGTACTTC; cdr3_aa: CASSLKQTGGYKQYF
d_call: NA; j_call: TRBJ2-7; v_call: TRBV4-3; clone_size: NA; cdr3_nt: TGCGCCAGCAGCCAAGAGGAGGGCCAGGGGTACGAGCAGTACTTC; cdr3_aa: CASSQEEGQGYEQYF
d_call: NA; j_call: TRBJ2-1; v_call: TRBV5-1; clone_size: NA; cdr3_nt: TGCGCCAGCCAGCGACTCCCTGACAATGAGCAGTTCTTC; cdr3_aa: CASQRLPDNEQFF
d_call: TRBD2; j_call: TRBJ2-7; v_call: TRBV28; clone_size: few; cdr3_nt: TGTGCCAGCAGTTTTACGGCTAGCGGACTGAACGAGCAGTACTTC; cdr3_aa: CASSFTASGLNEQYF
d_call: TRBD1; j_call: TRBJ2-7; v_call: TRBV20-1; clone_size: many; cdr3_nt: TGCAGTGCTAGAGACGGACAGGGGGCATGGGAGCAGTACTTC; cdr3_aa: CSARDGQGAWEQYF
d_call: TRBD2; j_call: TRBJ2-4; v_call: TRBV4-3; clone_size: many; cdr3_nt: TGCGCCAGCAGCCAGGGGGGGAACATTCAGTACTTC; cdr3_aa: CASSQGGNIQYF
d_call: NA; j_call: TRBJ1-5; v_call: TRBV5-1; clone_size: NA; cdr3_nt: TGCGCCAGCAGCTTGCAGGGGAACAATCAGCCCCAGCATTTT; cdr3_aa: CASSLQGNNQPQHF
d_call: TRBD1; j_call: TRBJ2-5; v_call: TRBV20-1; clone_size: few; cdr3_nt: TGCAGTGCTTACCCGACAGGGGTAGAGACCCAGTACTTC; cdr3_aa: CSAYPTGVETQYF
d_call: NA; j_call: TRBJ2-5; v_call: TRBV20-1; clone_size: few; cdr3_nt: TGCAGTGCTAGAGAGGGGGGGCCCAAAGAGACCCAGTACTTC; cdr3_aa: CSAREGGPKETQYF